This paragraph reports one T cell receptor beta chain. Its antigen is unknown. These data are taken from a study of T cell responses to AZD1222 COVID-19 vaccine. Per germline, CDR1 KGHSH and CDR2 LQKENI. This CDR3 region has 15 residues. V was pared by 2 bases and J by 4 bases, with 3 bases of the junction left unmatched. Findings and limits, study-wide: Donor demographics were predominantly white British with a female majority; clonal diversity may be underestimated. Scientists sampled the repertoires only once the peak T cell response had passed.

The assay was immunoSEQ multiplex PCR, and TCRdb's table has in-frame clones only and misses some. Among roughly 100,000 clones listed, 88% were seen once. The specimen comprised peripheral blood, sampled on day 0 of AZD1222 vaccination. The chain links TRBV18 to TRBJ2-1; TRBD1 matches 9 bases. The origin of this receptor is an adult in good health. The CDR3 here is CASSPGTGTYNEQFF. In nucleotides, the CDR3 is TGTGCCAGCTCACCAGGGACAGGGACTTACAATGAGCAGTTCTTC.